These 19 T cell receptor beta chains share one sample of origin, sequenced in a study of Tregs in tolerant kidney transplant recipients. Measured with immunoSEQ multiplex PCR; TCRdb has only the in-frame clones, and not every one. The table shows about 20,000 clones, with roughly 80% occurring only once. Material: Tregs from blood. The receptors originated from a human donor in good health.

This clone appeared a few times. This chain uses TRBV11-3 with TRBJ2-7; TRBD2 matches 7 bases. Germline CDR1 and CDR2: SGHNT and YENEEA. The V gene end was trimmed by 5 bases and the J gene end by 2 bases; junction bases not matched to a gene: 6. CDR3 length equals 14 residues. CDR3 sequence reads: CASSLRGEAYEQYF. DNA of the CDR3: TGTGCCAGCAGCCTTCGGGGGGAGGCCTACGAGCAGTACTTC.

This clone was observed a single time. CDR3: CASSATGYGYTF. The CDR3 DNA sequence: TGTGCCAGCAGTGCGACAGGCTATGGCTACACCTTC. The gene calls are TRBV6-1 and TRBJ1-2, with a weak D call TRBD1 (6 bases). This CDR3 contains 12 residues. CDR1 and CDR2 (germline): MNHNS, SASEGT. The ends were cut back, 4 bases at V and 4 bases at J, with 7 bases in the middle.

V is TRBV19 and J is TRBJ2-3; D unclear. Per the germline V gene, CDR1 is LNHDA and CDR2 is SQIVND (reference sequence). This CDR3 region has 14 residues. V lost 3 bases and J 2 bases, leaving 9 bases between the germline ends. DNA of the CDR3: TGTGCCAGTAGTATTAGGAAAAACACAGATACGCAGTATTTT. This encodes CASSIRKNTDTQYF.

V and J are TRBV5-4 and TRBJ2-3; 12 positions agree with TRBD2. The length of the CDR3 is 18 residues. The junction had 14 bases not matched to a gene; V was cut back by 5 bases and J by 4 bases. In germline, CDR1 is SGHNT, CDR2 YYREEE (reference sequence). CDR3 sequence: CASRERLAGEPVPDTQYF. The CDR3 DNA follows: TGTGCCAGCAGGGAGCGACTAGCGGGAGAACCGGTACCAGATACGCAGTATTTT. Drawing the rest from reference TRBV5-4 and TRBJ2-3, the complete variable domain is ETGVTQSPTHLIKTRGQQVTLRCSSQSGHNTVSWYQQALGQGPQFIFQYYREEENGRGNFPPRFSGLQFPNYSSELNVNALELDDSALYLCASRERLAGEPVPDTQYFGPGTRLTVL.

This clone turned up a few times. The chain employs TRBV30 and TRBJ2-1; tentative D call: TRBD1 (6 bases). CDR1 GTSNPN and CDR2 SVGIG come from the germline V gene (reference sequence). Trimming shortened V by 0 bases and J by 15 bases, and 12 bases separated the two germline ends. The CDR3 totals 11 residues. The CDR3 nucleotides are TGTGCCTGGAGTGTACGACAGGAGGCGTTCTTC. Protein: CAWSVRQEAFF.

A few counts support this clone. V and J are TRBV2 and TRBJ1-5; D is undetermined. CDR3 length: 16 residues. Germline CDR1 SNHLY, CDR2 FYNNEI. Trimming removed 0 bases from V and 2 bases from J, with 11 bases in between. This CDR3 is CASSEALPIRNQPQHF. Written as DNA, the CDR3 is TGTGCCAGCAGTGAAGCGCTTCCCATTCGCAATCAGCCCCAGCATTTT.

The chain links TRBV7-2 to TRBJ2-2, with D tentatively TRBD1 or TRBD2 (5 bases each). Germline V lookup: CDR1 SGHTA, CDR2 FQGNSA. V lost 5 bases and J lost 8, with 21 bases in between. CDR3 size: 16 residues. CDR3 coding DNA: TGTGCCAGCAGCACCCGGACTGGGGCTGGGTCGGGGGAGCTGTTTTTT. Its translation is CASSTRTGAGSGELFF.

CDR3 in DNA: TGTGCTAGCCTAACCGCGGCGGGAGGCCAGGTGGGAGAGACCCAGTACTTC. Translation: CASLTAAGGQVGETQYF. V gene TRBV12-5 combines with J gene TRBJ2-5; 8 bases line up with TRBD2. Germline lookup yields CDR1 LGHNT and CDR2 FRNRAP. The CDR3 extends over 17 amino acids. J gave up 4 bases and V 9 bases, and 19 bases lay outside the gene matches.

V is TRBV11-3 and J is TRBJ2-2, with unresolved D. Germline V CDR1 and CDR2: SGHNT, YENEEA. The CDR3 has 14 amino acids. Between the trimmed V and J ends, which lost 4 bases and 4 bases, there was a span of 10 bases. CDR3 sequence: CASSSARSTGELFF. The CDR3 DNA is TGTGCCAGCAGCTCGGCTAGATCCACCGGGGAGCTGTTTTTT. Complete variable domain (other parts from reference TRBV11-3 and TRBJ2-2): EAGVVQSPRYKIIEKKQPVAFWCNPISGHNTLYWYLQNLGQGPELLIRYENEEAVDDSQLPKDRFSAERLKGVDSTLKIQPAELGDSAVYLCASSSARSTGELFFGEGSRLTVL.

V is TRBV7-9 and J is TRBJ1-1; 7 bases match TRBD1. CDR1 SEHNR and CDR2 FQNEAQ come from the germline V gene (reference sequence). The CDR3 consists of 13 residues. V lost 5 bases, J lost 5 bases, and 5 bases stayed unmatched. The DNA of the CDR3 is TGTGCCAGCAGCAGTCAGGGGGGGACTGAAGCTTTCTTT. Protein product: CASSSQGGTEAFF.

The rearrangement links TRBV5-1 to TRBJ1-5, with D uncertain. Germline loops: CDR1 SGHRS, CDR2 YFSETQ. V was pared by 0 bases and J by 5 bases, with 12 bases between. CDR3 size: 15 residues. CDR3 residues: CASSLGFGTDQPQHF. CDR3 nucleotide sequence: TGCGCCAGCAGCTTGGGTTTCGGAACAGATCAGCCCCAGCATTTT.

The chain carries TRBV7-9 and TRBJ2-2, with TRBD2 as a possible D gene (6 bases). This CDR3 contains 14 residues. The V gene's germline CDR1 is SEHNR and CDR2 FQNEAQ (reference sequence). The ends were cut back, 7 bases at V and 7 bases at J, with 16 bases in the middle. The CDR3 region is CASTLGGVGGELFF. The DNA for the CDR3 is TGTGCCAGCACCCTCGGGGGAGTCGGCGGGGAGCTGTTTTTT.

The rearrangement uses TRBV6-5 and TRBJ1-1; D unresolved. The CDR3 runs 13 residues. V shed 1 base and J shed 3 bases, with 6 bases lying between them. CDR1 is MNHEY, CDR2 SVGAGI, per germline. The CDR3 sequence is CASSYLGYTEAFF. CDR3 DNA sequence: TGTGCCAGCAGTTACTTAGGTTACACTGAAGCTTTCTTT.

CDR3: CASSSTSGANNEQFF. DNA of the CDR3: TGTGCCAGCAGCTCTACTAGCGGGGCCAACAATGAGCAGTTCTTC. The genes are TRBV27 and TRBJ2-1; 10 bases match TRBD2. The germline V gene has CDR1 MNHEY and CDR2 SMNVEV (reference sequence). V was pared by 6 bases and J by 5 bases, with 7 bases of the junction left unmatched. This CDR3 spans 15 amino acids.

The rearrangement joins TRBV7-2 to TRBJ2-1; possibly TRBD1 or TRBD2 for D (5 bases each). The CDR3 has 17 residues. V was cut by 8 bases and J by 0 bases, with 20 bases left in between. The germline V gene encodes CDR1 SGHTA and CDR2 FQGNSA. CDR3 sequence (DNA): TGTGCCAGCCGAAGAGGGGCATCTGGAAGCTCCTACAATGAGCAGTTCTTC. It is translated as CASRRGASGSSYNEQFF.

The gene calls are TRBV7-8 and TRBJ2-7, with 7 bases that match TRBD2. Germline loops: CDR1 SGHVS, CDR2 FQNEAQ. The CDR3 has 15 residues. J lost 6 bases, V lost 4 bases, and 12 bases had no gene match. CDR3 amino acids: CASSWAGAILPEQYF. CDR3 DNA sequence: TGTGCCAGCAGCTGGGCGGGAGCTATCCTACCCGAGCAGTACTTC.

This chain joins TRBV2 and TRBJ2-7; TRBD2 is a possible D gene (6 bases). Germline V CDR1 and CDR2: SNHLY, FYNNEI. This CDR3 comprises 14 residues. Trimming removed 6 bases at V and 1 base at J, with 13 bases between. In nucleotides, the CDR3 is TGTGCCAGCAGGACCGGGACTTTATCCTACGAGCAGTACTTC. The encoded protein is CASRTGTLSYEQYF.

CDR3 residues: CASSPRTGGSTEAFF. The CDR3 DNA is TGTGCCAGCAGCCCCAGGACAGGTGGATCTACTGAAGCTTTCTTT. This rearrangement joins TRBV7-9 to TRBJ1-1, with 7 bases that match TRBD1. V gave up 5 bases and J gave up 5 bases; unmatched junction bases: 11. This CDR3 comprises 15 residues. The germline V gene has CDR1 SEHNR and CDR2 FQNEAQ (reference sequence).

The CDR3 region has the DNA TGTGCCAGCAGGAAAACAGCAAGCTCTGGAAACACCATATATTTT. This encodes CASRKTASSGNTIYF. The gene calls are TRBV6-6 and TRBJ1-3; D is ambiguous. Looked up from germline, CDR1 is MNHNY and CDR2 is SVGAGI (reference sequence). The CDR3 has 15 residues. Trimming took 6 bases from V and 0 from J, leaving 12 bases between them.